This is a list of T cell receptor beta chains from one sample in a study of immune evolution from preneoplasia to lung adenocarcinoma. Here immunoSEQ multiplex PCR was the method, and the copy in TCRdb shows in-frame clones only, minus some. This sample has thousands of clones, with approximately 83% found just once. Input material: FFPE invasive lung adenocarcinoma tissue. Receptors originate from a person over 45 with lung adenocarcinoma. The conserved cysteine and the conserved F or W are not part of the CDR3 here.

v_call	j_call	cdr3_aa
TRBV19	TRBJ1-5	ASTPLHRTPYSDQPQH
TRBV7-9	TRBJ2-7	ASSLAGGSTYEQY
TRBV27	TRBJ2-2	ASSFPGRAGDTGELF
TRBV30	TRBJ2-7	AWSVTEPYEQY
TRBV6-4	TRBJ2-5	ASRGGLTIPQETQY
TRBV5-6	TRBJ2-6	ASSLRGAGANVLT
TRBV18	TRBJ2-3	ASSPQSGTADTQY
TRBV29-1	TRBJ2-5	SVLTGASETQY
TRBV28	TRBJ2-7	ASRAGAFDEQY
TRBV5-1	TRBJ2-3	ASSLDGDYTDTQY
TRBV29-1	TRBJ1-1	SVVDDRWNTEAF
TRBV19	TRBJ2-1	ASSLLGLAGDVGEQF
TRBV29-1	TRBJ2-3	SVDTGTDTQY
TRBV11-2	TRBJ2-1	ASSSAYGAGGRNEQF
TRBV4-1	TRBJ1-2	ASSQGGTEKLGYT
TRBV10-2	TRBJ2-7	ASSESVSGGAGEQY
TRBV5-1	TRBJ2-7	ASSLVSGEYEQY
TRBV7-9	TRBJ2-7	ASSLTGEQY
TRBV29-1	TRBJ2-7	SVAEDNLNSYEQY
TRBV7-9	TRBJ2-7	ASSPPGSTLGEQY
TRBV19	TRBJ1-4	ASTGGEKLF
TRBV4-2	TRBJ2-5	ASSQDPLAVGAQY
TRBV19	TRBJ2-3	ASSSGDPQY
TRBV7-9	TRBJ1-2	ASSLNAGTVGLYGYT
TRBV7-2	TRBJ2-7	ASSLASGPGYEQY
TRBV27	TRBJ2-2	ASSLTGVQNTGELF
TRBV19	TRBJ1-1	ASSDFRGTEAF
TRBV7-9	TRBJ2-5	ASRRKEETQY
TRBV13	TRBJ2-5	ASSLNRERETQY
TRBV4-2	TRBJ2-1	ASSQDPWTGDNEQF
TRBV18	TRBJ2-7	ASSRGQGGYEQY
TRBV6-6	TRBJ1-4	ASSPGTGEKLF
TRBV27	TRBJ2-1	ASSLWGRGEQF
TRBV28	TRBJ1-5	ASSTSEGLGSIDQPQH
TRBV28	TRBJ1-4	ASSSQTATNEKLF
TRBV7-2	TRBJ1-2	ASSLDRGPYGYT
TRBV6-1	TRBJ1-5	ASSEGATGRIYSNQPQH
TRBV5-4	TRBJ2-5	ASSLWARTETQY
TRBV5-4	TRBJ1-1	ASSRGQGNTEAF
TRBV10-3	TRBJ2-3	AISGSTDTQY
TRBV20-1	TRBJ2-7	SARTGVEQY
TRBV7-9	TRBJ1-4	ASSPQTGATNEKLF
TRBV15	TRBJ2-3	ATSSQSYYLADTQY
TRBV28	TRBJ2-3	ASSKSGGDTQY
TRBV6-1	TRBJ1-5	ASSGRTGLDQPQH
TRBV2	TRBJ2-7	ASSDWQGIHEQY
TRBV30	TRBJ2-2	AWSVSEGGRITGELF
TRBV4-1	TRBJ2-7	ASSLIAGGTYEQY
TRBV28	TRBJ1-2	ASSRHPGQYYGYT
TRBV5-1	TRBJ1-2	ASSLFAGAENGYT
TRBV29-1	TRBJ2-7	SAGTGGYEQY